This T cell receptor beta chain was sequenced in a study of blood T cell repertoires in COVID-19. Repertoires were generated with immunoSEQ multiplex PCR, while TCRdb's copy carries only in-frame clones and drops some. The table has around 60,000 clones, more than 60% seen once; the top ten hold 18%. Germline loops: CDR1 MNHNY, CDR2 SVGAGI (reference sequence). CDR3 length: 14 residues. Deletions cut 6 bases from V and 7 bases from J, with 13 bases between. The sample consisted of peripheral blood. This sequence was found in a woman between 50 and 59 years old with active or convalescent COVID-19. V usage is TRBV6-6 and J usage is TRBJ1-6; possibly TRBD1 for D (5 bases). The CDR3 here is CASSWTSQNSPLHF. CDR3 bases: TGTGCCAGCAGCTGGACAAGCCAGAATTCACCCCTCCACTTT.